This T cell receptor (beta chain) was observed in a study of T cell changes during pregnancy in multiple sclerosis. This CDR3 has 20 amino acids. The V gene lost 8 bases and the J gene lost 1 base, with 30 bases spanning the gap. Germline CDR1 is MNHEY and CDR2 is SMNVEV (reference sequence). Libraries were prepared by immunoSEQ multiplex PCR; TCRdb keeps only in-frame clonotypes and omits some of them. The table lists under 30,000 clones, around 93% of them singletons. The chain carries TRBV27 and TRBJ1-5, with D unresolved. The starting material was CD4+ T cells from peripheral blood mononuclear cells, obtained after pregnancy. This clonotype originated in a female donor with multiple sclerosis, enrolled in a pregnancy study. CDR3 sequence reads: CASSDARKTRVGESNQPQHF. The CDR3, as DNA: TGTGCCAGCTCCGACGCCCGTAAAACGAGGGTCGGGGAAAGCAATCAGCCCCAGCATTTT.